The next 6 T cell receptor beta chains were all read from a single sample in a study of beta chain features in type 1 diabetes. As every portion of the isolated RNA was reverse transcribed, the sequencing read expressed TCRB transcripts. Profiled with immunoSEQ multiplex PCR; TCRdb holds only in-frame clones, not every one. The table records more than 300,000 clones, about 15% of them present only once. The sequencing sample was made of naive CD4+ T cells from blood. These receptors originate from a woman aged 18-29 years in good health.

In its sample, this clone was seen a few times. The J gene is TRBJ2-5, the V gene TRBV20-1, with D possibly matching TRBD1 (5 bases). This CDR3 region has 11 residues. CDR1 is DFQATT and CDR2 is SNEGSKA in the germline V gene (reference sequence). Trimming left V 5 bases short and J 5 bases short, with 9 bases between. CDR3 amino acids: CSADWGETQYF. The CDR3 DNA follows: TGCAGTGCTGACTGGGGCGAGACCCAGTACTTC.

This clone occurred a few times. CDR3 in DNA: TGTGCCAGCAGCCGGGACAGGGGGCGGCGGGAGCAGTTCTTC. Protein product: CASSRDRGRREQFF. The chain employs TRBV7-9 and TRBJ2-1; TRBD1 matches at 12 bases. This CDR3 comprises 14 residues. With V trimmed by 5 bases and J by 10 bases, 6 bases remained unmatched. Germline-derived CDR1 and CDR2 are SEHNR and FQNEAQ (reference sequence).

The gene calls are TRBV4-3 and TRBJ2-3, with TRBD2 identical over 7 bases. The CDR3 has 15 residues. V shed 6 bases, J shed 8 bases, and the junction held 14 bases outside the gene matches. The germline CDR1 and CDR2 sequences are LGHNA and YSLEER. CDR3: CASSFTSELFGTQYF. Written as DNA, the CDR3 is TGCGCCAGCAGTTTCACTAGCGAATTGTTTGGTACGCAGTATTTT.

This clone has just a few counts. V is TRBV7-9 and J is TRBJ2-3, with 8 nucleotides matching TRBD2. V trimming: 1 base; J trimming: 0 bases; junction bases outside the gene matches: 3. The CDR3 has 16 amino acids. CDR1 and CDR2 from the germline V gene are SEHNR and FQNEAQ (reference sequence). In DNA form, the CDR3 reads TGTGCCAGCAGCTTAGAGGCGGGAGGTAGCACAGATACGCAGTATTTT. Protein sequence: CASSLEAGGSTDTQYF.

The chain is built from TRBV27 and TRBJ2-1, with 7 bases lining up with TRBD2. The ends lost 4 bases at V and 2 bases at J; junction bases unmatched: 5. In germline, CDR1 is MNHEY, CDR2 SMNVEV (reference sequence). The CDR3 totals 15 residues. DNA of the CDR3: TGTGCCAGCAGTTCCGCGGGAGCACCCTACAATGAGCAGTTCTTC. This gives the protein CASSSAGAPYNEQFF.

Written as DNA, the CDR3 is TGTGCCTGGAGCCTTAACGTGCGTATCTACGAGCAGTACTTC. This sequence encodes CAWSLNVRIYEQYF. The rearrangement joins TRBV30 to TRBJ2-7; D is ambiguous. This CDR3 has 14 amino acids. With 3 bases removed from V and 3 bases from J, the gap between germline ends came to 15 bases. The V gene's germline CDR1 is GTSNPN and CDR2 SVGIG (reference sequence).